This entry describes one T cell receptor (beta chain). Its antigen remains unidentified. The CDR3 runs to 14 residues. V was clipped by 2 bases and J by 1 base, with 8 bases between them. The sample originates from a study of T cell repertoires in cytomegalovirus infection. The wider study: Matching HLA type and CMV infection were both indicated by public TCR beta signatures. Study-level results: Carriers of CMV and the relevant HLA type were discriminated by public TCR beta frequency. Predominance within the ex vivo response was attributable to HLA-C-restricted CMV-specific TCR beta clonotypes.

TCRdb used MiXCR to reprocess the reads, holding one entry per CDR3 protein. The data hold roughly 200,000 distinct CDR3 sequences, with 8% to 10% observed a single time. The source material was PBMCs. The clonotype was recovered from a human donor in good health (CMV status not recorded). Some clones in this sample may be carry-over from other donors' samples. The rearrangement links TRBV12-3 or TRBV12-4 to TRBJ1-1; D not certain. In DNA, the CDR3 is TGTGCCAGCAGTTTATCGGCCAAGAACACTGAAGCTTTCTTT. It yields the protein CASSLSAKNTEAFF.